A single sample gave rise to the 14 T cell receptor beta chains below, sequenced in a study of T cells in Graves' hyperthyroidism and ophthalmopathy. The TCR beta CDR3 regions underwent amplification using RNA transcripts as the source. RT-PCR in the first round (using the HTBI primer set) targeted the TCR CDR3. TCRdb redid the calling of the multiplex PCR reads with MiXCR, one entry per CDR3 protein. The top ten hold about 43% of the sample, which has 490,000 or so distinct CDR3 sequences, roughly 45% seen once. Sequencing input: peripheral blood or thyroid tissue (not recorded which). The source is an adult woman with Graves' disease, either hyperthyroidism or ophthalmopathy (not recorded which).

The rearrangement uses TRBV24-1 and TRBJ2-2; 8 bases fit TRBD1. Per the germline V gene, CDR1 is KGHDR and CDR2 is SFDVKD. This CDR3 has 15 amino acids. The V segment lost 5 bases and the J segment 4 bases; nucleotides outside the gene matches: 5. CDR3 DNA sequence: TGTGCCACCAGTGGATGGACAGGGCCCACCGGGGAGCTGTTTTTT. This codes for CATSGWTGPTGELFF.

The rearrangement links TRBV29-1 to TRBJ2-7; no reliable D call. Germline V lookup: CDR1 SQVTM, CDR2 ANQGSEA. Between the trimmed V and J ends, which lost 1 base and 2 bases, there was a span of 6 bases. The CDR3 extends over 12 amino acids. CDR3 coding DNA: TGCAGCGTTGAAGCGGCAACCTACGAGCAGTACTTC. Its translation: CSVEAATYEQYF.

The gene calls are TRBV7-3 and TRBJ1-1; D unclear. V was trimmed by 5 bases and J by 9 bases, leaving 16 bases between them. The germline V gene has CDR1 SGHTA and CDR2 FQGTGA. The CDR3 loop spans 13 amino acids. CDR3 region: CASSPGPGSKAFF. The CDR3 DNA is TGTGCCAGCAGCCCCGGCCCCGGCTCGAAAGCTTTCTTT.

This clonotype was detected many times. The rearrangement uses TRBV10-3 and TRBJ2-7; D gene unclear. With 5 bases removed from V and 2 bases from J, the gap between germline ends came to 4 bases. There are 11 residues in the CDR3. The germline V gene has CDR1 ENHRY and CDR2 SYGVKD. The CDR3 reads CAISKAYEQYF. CDR3 bases: TGTGCCATCAGTAAGGCCTACGAGCAGTACTTC.

The sample holds many counts of this clonotype. This chain links TRBV9 with TRBJ2-3; 13 positions match TRBD2. The CDR3 is made up of 16 amino acids. The V gene end was trimmed by 3 bases and the J gene end by 2 bases; junction bases not matched to a gene: 3. CDR1 is SGDLS, CDR2 YYNGEE, per germline. In DNA, the CDR3 is TGTGCCAGCAGCGGGGGACTAGCGGGGACCACAGATACGCAGTATTTT. It encodes CASSGGLAGTTDTQYF.

This clonotype turned up a few times. The rearrangement links TRBV7-9 to TRBJ2-7, with D possibly TRBD1 on 5 matching bases. The V end was cut by 6 bases, the J end by 5 bases, with 14 bases between. The germline gives CDR1 SEHNR, CDR2 FQNEAQ (reference sequence). This CDR3 has 13 residues. This CDR3 is CASSPWGQDEQYF. CDR3 sequence (DNA): TGTGCCAGCAGTCCCTGGGGCCAGGACGAGCAGTACTTC.

To note about this clonotype: One junction end does not reproduce the germline sequence, and a read error may be involved. This sequence joins TRBV7-7 and TRBJ1-4; D is unclear. CDR1 is SSHAT and CDR2 is FNYEAQ in the germline V gene (reference sequence). This CDR3 comprises 15 residues. The CDR3 here is CASSPRLAGGEKLFF. The CDR3 region has the DNA TGTGCTAGCAGCCCCAGACTAGCGGGAGGAGAAAAACTGTTTTTT.

Comments on this clonotype: It may be a read error: a sequence one base away is much more abundant. This chain uses TRBV29-1 with TRBJ1-1; a possible D gene is TRBD1 (5 bases). CDR1 and CDR2 from the germline V gene are SQVTM and ANQGSEA. The CDR3 sequence is 14 residues long. In DNA, the CDR3 is TGCAGTGCTAGTTTTAGAAGGGGGAACACTGAAGCTTTCTTT. As protein: CSASFRRGNTEAFF.

This clonotype has just a few counts. This chain links TRBV4-2 with TRBJ2-6, with D unclear. The CDR3 has 17 amino acids. The germline CDR1 and CDR2 sequences are LGHNA and YNFKEQ. Between the trimmed V and J ends, which lost 0 bases and 4 bases, there was a span of 13 bases. In DNA, the CDR3 is TGTGCCAGCAGCCAAGAAACGGCCAGGCAGGGGGCCAACGTCCTGACTTTC. Protein sequence: CASSQETARQGANVLTF.

This clonotype has a handful of counts. The chain links TRBV10-2 to TRBJ1-1; D not certain. Germline CDR1 and CDR2: WSHSY and SAAADI. The CDR3 is 14 residues long. Trimming removed 3 bases from V and 3 bases from J, with 11 bases in between. CDR3 region: CASSDPGLHTEAFF. DNA of the CDR3: TGCGCCAGCAGTGATCCGGGCCTGCACACTGAAGCTTTCTTT.

V is TRBV7-9 and J is TRBJ2-5; D is uncertain. V was cut by 2 bases and J by 5 bases, with 21 bases left in between. Germline CDR1 SEHNR, CDR2 FQNEAQ (reference sequence). The CDR3 covers 17 residues. DNA for the CDR3: TGTGCCAGCAGCTTAATTGGGCGATCCAAAATCGAGGAGACCCAGTACTTC. Translation: CASSLIGRSKIEETQYF.

The chain has TRBV20-1 and TRBJ2-7; 7 bases agree with TRBD1. V was clipped by 5 bases and J by 9 bases; unmatched bases: 13. The CDR3 has 13 amino acids. CDR1 and CDR2 from the germline V gene are DFQATT and SNEGSKA (reference sequence). CDR3 in amino acids: CSADATGEFGQYF. The CDR3 nucleotides read TGCAGTGCTGACGCCACAGGGGAGTTCGGGCAGTACTTC.

This clonotype was recorded at least ten times. The V gene is TRBV5-1, the J gene TRBJ1-1; 7 bases agree with TRBD1. The CDR3 runs 15 residues. Germline CDR1 is SGHRS and CDR2 is YFSETQ. V trimming: 0 bases; J trimming: 4 bases; junction bases outside the gene matches: 6. This CDR3 reads CASSLETGFTTEAFF. In DNA form, the CDR3 reads TGCGCCAGCAGCTTGGAGACAGGGTTTACCACTGAAGCTTTCTTT.

This clonotype was seen many times. V gene TRBV2 combines with J gene TRBJ1-5; 10 bases are a match to TRBD1. CDR3 length: 15 residues. Germline loops: CDR1 SNHLY, CDR2 FYNNEI. V lost 3 bases and J lost 7; bases outside the gene matches: 6. The CDR3 bases are TGTGCCAGCAGTGAGACAGGGGGCTCTCGACAGCCCCAGCATTTT. Its protein is CASSETGGSRQPQHF.